The T cell receptor (beta chain) under discussion was sequenced for a study of cytomegalovirus exposure and HLA in healthy donors. Whole-study results and caveats: It was confirmed in vitro that three of the CMV-associated chains were specific for CMV antigens. A highly shared variant cluster was judged a likely technical artifact. In a later analysis, parvovirus B19, influenza, CMV and Epstein-Barr virus appeared linked to several top co-occurrence clusters. A later analysis linked a missense variant in DCLRE1C to the trimming of TCR beta V and J genes.

This clone was seen a few times. Its cognate antigen is unknown. The CDR3 covers 15 residues. The J segment lost 0 bases and the V segment lost 0 bases, leaving 1 base of the junction unmatched. Germline V gene data show CDR1 as SGHNT and CDR2 as YYREEE (reference sequence). Use of 60 Vbeta and 13 Jbeta primers characterized the PCR. TCRdb keeps only in-frame clones here, not all; method: immunoSEQ multiplex PCR. In the table there are around 150,000 clones, more than 70% of which are singletons. What was sequenced was PBMCs. This TCR was recovered from a man younger than 35 in good health and CMV-seropositive. The J gene is TRBJ1-1, the V gene TRBV5-4; 8 bases map to TRBD1. Here the CDR3 reads CASSLVTGVNTEAFF. The DNA for the CDR3 is TGTGCCAGCAGCTTGGTGACAGGGGTGAACACTGAAGCTTTCTTT.